This T cell receptor beta chain derives from a study of OX40 agonist ivuxolimab in advanced cancers. Turning to the study itself: Dose-escalation patients were diagnosed with hepatocellular carcinoma, melanoma, renal cell cancer or head and neck cancer. Study observations and caveats: The CD4+ and CD8+ T cells in the blood had expanded clonally by week 6 at 0.1 to 3.0 mg/kg. The authors did not determine the antigen specificity of the expanded peripheral T cells. The study found that CD8+ T cells averaged more expanded clones than CD4+.

Regarding this clone: What it recognizes is unknown.

Repertoires were generated with immunoSEQ multiplex PCR, while TCRdb's copy carries only in-frame clones and drops some. The data show tens of thousands of clones, roughly 80% seen once. Germline V lookup: CDR1 MGHRA, CDR2 YSYEKL. The ends lost 0 bases at V and 5 bases at J; junction bases unmatched: 6. The CDR3 covers 15 residues. The origin of this receptor is an adult with an advanced solid tumor such as melanoma, head and neck, liver or kidney cancer. This specimen consisted of CD4+ or CD8+ T cells sorted from blood, obtained in a trial of the OX40 agonist ivuxolimab. The rearrangement uses TRBV4-1 and TRBJ2-5, with 7 bases aligning to TRBD1. The CDR3 DNA reads TGCGCCAGCAGCCAAGATAAGCAGGGGGTGGAGACCCAGTACTTC. Protein: CASSQDKQGVETQYF.